This T cell receptor (beta chain) appears in the sequencing data of a study of blood T cell repertoires in COVID-19. Whole-study context: Specimens from acute and convalescent COVID-19 originated in the United States, Italy and Spain. The cDNA or gDNA used as material had been derived from T cells, B-cell-depleted T cells, or PBMCs.

This clone was recorded only once. With 0 bases clipped from V and 4 bases from J, the junction kept 11 bases outside the gene matches. In germline, CDR1 is SGDLS, CDR2 YYNGEE. The CDR3 consists of 17 residues. Here immunoSEQ multiplex PCR was the method, and the copy in TCRdb shows in-frame clones only, minus some. The sample carries hundreds of thousands of clones, approximately 86% recorded once. This receptor was taken from a man between 65 and 85 years old with acute or convalescent COVID-19. Sequencing was carried out using peripheral blood. The chain uses TRBV9 and TRBJ2-7, with 9 bases that match TRBD2. Here the CDR3 reads CASSVVQSWREGYEQYF. CDR3 DNA sequence: TGTGCCAGCAGCGTAGTCCAGAGCTGGCGGGAGGGTTACGAGCAGTACTTC. The variable domain in full, with the rest retrieved from reference TRBV9 and TRBJ2-7, is DSGVTQTPKHLITATGQRVTLRCSPRSGDLSVYWYQQSLDQGLQFLIQYYNGEERAKGNILERFSAQQFPDLHSELNLSSLELGDSALYFCASSVVQSWREGYEQYFGPGTRLTVT.